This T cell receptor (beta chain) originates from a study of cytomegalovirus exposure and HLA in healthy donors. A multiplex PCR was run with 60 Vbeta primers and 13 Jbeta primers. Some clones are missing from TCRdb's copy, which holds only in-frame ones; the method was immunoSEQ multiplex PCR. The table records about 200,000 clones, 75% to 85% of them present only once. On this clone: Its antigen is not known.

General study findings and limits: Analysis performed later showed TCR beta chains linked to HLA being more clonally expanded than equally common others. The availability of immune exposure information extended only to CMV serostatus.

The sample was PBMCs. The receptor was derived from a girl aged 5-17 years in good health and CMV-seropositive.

The CDR3 reads CASSFLRVLQNTEAFF. CDR3 in DNA: TGTGCCAGCAGCTTCCTTCGGGTCCTACAGAACACTGAAGCTTTCTTT. The chain is built from TRBV13 and TRBJ1-1; D not resolved. The V and J ends lost 3 bases and 1 base respectively, with 15 bases between them. Germline V CDR1 and CDR2: PRHDT, FYEKMQ (reference sequence). CDR3 length: 16 residues.